These 31 T cell receptor beta chains share one sample of origin, sequenced in a study of radiation and T cells in renal cell carcinoma. Time point described: blood 4 weeks post-SBRT, at nephrectomy. Treatment noted: 15 Gy SBRT to primary tumor, nephrectomy 4 weeks later. TCRdb's copy holds only in-frame clones and misses some; the assay was immunoSEQ multiplex PCR. This table has roughly 170,000 clones, about nine tenths appearing once. Sample: blood, taken from a patient whose treatment included radiotherapy and nephrectomy. Source of these receptors: a woman aged 45-65 years with renal cell carcinoma.

This clone was detected once. For the CDR3, the DNA is TGTGCCAGCTCACTCCGACAGGGAATCTCCGAGCAGTACTTC. Its translation is CASSLRQGISEQYF. The gene calls are TRBV18 and TRBJ2-7; 7 nucleotides align to TRBD1. The germline V gene has CDR1 KGHSH and CDR2 LQKENI. V lost 4 bases to trimming and J lost 6 bases; unmatched junction nucleotides: 9. This CDR3 has 14 residues.

The chain has TRBV20-1 and TRBJ1-2; TRBD1 is a possible D gene (5 bases). The length of the CDR3 is 11 residues. V lost 2 bases, J lost 8 bases, and 9 bases lay in between. Germline CDR1 is DFQATT and CDR2 is SNEGSKA (reference sequence). The CDR3 coding sequence is TGCAGTGCTAGACAGGGTTGGGGCTACACCTTC. Its protein is CSARQGWGYTF.

J is TRBJ2-1 and V is TRBV4-3; TRBD2 aligns across 12 bases. The CDR3 is made up of 19 amino acids. Germline assignment: CDR1 LGHNA and CDR2 YSLEER. The V and J ends lost 0 bases and 0 bases, in that order; junction bases with no gene match: 6. CDR3 sequence reads: CASSQDLAGGSSSYNEQFF. The CDR3, as DNA: TGCGCCAGCAGCCAAGATCTAGCGGGGGGGTCTAGCTCCTACAATGAGCAGTTCTTC.

The rearrangement links TRBV18 to TRBJ2-5; 9 bases are shared with TRBD2. CDR3 length: 15 residues. Germline lookup yields CDR1 KGHSH and CDR2 LQKENI. J gave up 5 bases and V 1 base, and 5 bases lay outside the gene matches. The CDR3 sequence: CASSPLAGVLETQYF. In DNA, the CDR3 is TGTGCCAGCTCACCACTAGCGGGGGTTTTGGAGACCCAGTACTTC.

The chain combines TRBV7-9 with TRBJ1-2; no clear D gene. Per germline, CDR1 SEHNR and CDR2 FQNEAQ (reference sequence). Trimming removed 2 bases at V and 0 bases at J, with 16 bases between. There are 17 residues in the CDR3. CDR3 in amino acids: CASSLRRPVTTNYGYTF. The DNA for the CDR3 is TGTGCCAGCAGCTTAAGGAGGCCAGTCACAACTAACTATGGCTACACCTTC.

The rearrangement uses TRBV7-9 and TRBJ1-6; D gene unclear. From germline, CDR1 is SEHNR and CDR2 FQNEAQ (reference sequence). The ends were cut back, 5 bases at V and 7 bases at J, with 6 bases in the middle. The CDR3 is 12 amino acids. The CDR3 sequence is CASSQRNSPLHF. The DNA of the CDR3 is TGTGCCAGCAGCCAGCGGAATTCACCCCTCCACTTT.

The chain joins TRBV7-6 to TRBJ2-1, with 7 bases aligning to TRBD1. The CDR3 totals 13 residues. Germline values: CDR1 SGHVS, CDR2 FNYEAQ. V was pared by 4 bases and J by 4 bases, with 1 base of the junction left unmatched. CDR3 protein: CASSSGQYNEQFF. In nucleotides, the CDR3 is TGTGCCAGCAGCTCGGGACAGTACAATGAGCAGTTCTTC. The full variable domain, its missing parts supplied by reference TRBV7-6 and TRBJ2-1, is GAGVSQSPRYKVTKRGQDVALRCDPISGHVSLYWYRQALGQGPEFLTYFNYEAQQDKSGLPNDRFSAERPEGSISTLTIQRTEQRDSAMYRCASSSGQYNEQFFGPGTRLTVL.

This clone has more than one count but fewer than ten. This chain uses TRBV25-1 with TRBJ1-6, with 7 bases lining up with TRBD1. J gave up 8 bases and V 7 bases, and 11 bases lay outside the gene matches. Germline CDR1 is MGHDK and CDR2 is SYGVNS. The CDR3 covers 15 residues. The CDR3 is CASTLFEGADSPLHF. The CDR3 DNA follows: TGTGCCAGCACCCTTTTTGAGGGGGCGGATTCACCCCTCCACTTT.

The chain couples TRBV6-1 to TRBJ2-7, with a weak D call TRBD2 (6 bases). The CDR3 consists of 13 residues. From germline, CDR1 is MNHNS and CDR2 SASEGT. V was cut by 7 bases and J by 2 bases, with 12 bases left in between. CDR3 nucleotides: TGTGCCAGCATTCGGGACTCCACCTACGAGCAGTACTTC. Amino acid sequence: CASIRDSTYEQYF.

This clone was detected only a few times. This chain's CDR3 is CASSLGHAKETQYF. In DNA, the CDR3 is TGCGCCAGCAGCTTGGGACACGCCAAAGAGACCCAGTACTTC. The V and J genes are TRBV5-1 and TRBJ2-5, with D unresolved. The CDR3 is 14 residues long. V was clipped by 0 bases and J by 3 bases, with 9 bases between them. From germline, CDR1 is SGHRS and CDR2 YFSETQ.

The CDR3 region has the DNA TGTGCCAGCAGTGAAACGCTATTCGAAGCTTTCTTT. It is translated as CASSETLFEAFF. The chain combines TRBV6-1 with TRBJ1-1; D remains ambiguous. The CDR3 covers 12 residues. Trimming shortened V by 2 bases and J by 8 bases, and 9 bases separated the two germline ends. In germline, CDR1 is MNHNS, CDR2 SASEGT.

The DNA of the CDR3 is TGTGCCAGCAGTTACCCTCCGAACGAGCAGTACTTC. It is translated as CASSYPPNEQYF. The chain couples TRBV6-5 to TRBJ2-7; D unclear. The CDR3 is 12 residues long. Germline loops: CDR1 MNHEY, CDR2 SVGAGI. With 2 bases removed from V and 5 bases from J, the gap between germline ends came to 7 bases.

The sample holds a few counts of this clone. This chain links TRBV13 with TRBJ1-5; D uncertain. The CDR3 length is 13 residues. The ends were cut back, 6 bases at V and 1 base at J, with 7 bases in the middle. Germline V gene sequence: CDR1 PRHDT, CDR2 FYEKMQ (reference sequence). CDR3 region: CASSWGSNQPQHF. The CDR3 DNA reads TGTGCCAGCAGTTGGGGAAGCAATCAGCCCCAGCATTTT.

CDR3 protein: CAISVGTGPDTQYF. For the CDR3, the DNA is TGTGCCATCAGTGTCGGGACAGGGCCAGATACGCAGTATTTT. This chain joins TRBV10-3 and TRBJ2-3; 9 positions agree with TRBD1. V gave up 4 bases and J gave up 4 bases; unmatched junction bases: 3. Germline CDR1 ENHRY, CDR2 SYGVKD. This CDR3 region has 14 residues.

The chain is built from TRBV19 and TRBJ2-7; possibly TRBD1 for D (5 bases). The CDR3 spans 14 residues. Germline assignment: CDR1 LNHDA and CDR2 SQIVND (reference sequence). Trimming stripped 7 bases from V and 5 bases from J, with 18 bases between. CDR3 bases: TGTGCCAGTACTATTACAGGATCGGTCCACGAGCAGTACTTC. Encoded protein: CASTITGSVHEQYF.

This clone was counted between two and nine times. This chain connects TRBV28 to TRBJ1-4, with D possibly matching TRBD1 (6 bases). The CDR3 totals 14 residues. Trimming took 3 bases from V and 5 from J, leaving 10 bases between them. Germline CDR1 reads MDHEN; CDR2 reads SYDVKM. CDR3 protein: CASSLLDRNEKLFF. The CDR3 DNA is TGTGCCAGCAGTTTGCTGGACAGAAATGAAAAACTGTTTTTT. The full variable domain, in which reference TRBV28 and TRBJ1-4 provide the parts outside the CDR3, is DVKVTQSSRYLVKRTGEKVFLECVQDMDHENMFWYRQDPGLGLRLIYFSYDVKMKEKGDIPEGYSVSREKKERFSLILESASTNQTSMYLCASSLLDRNEKLFFGSGTQLSVL.

The chain recombines TRBV19 with TRBJ1-2; D perhaps matches TRBD1 (5 bases). Trimming shortened V by 7 bases and J by 1 base, and 13 bases separated the two germline ends. Germline CDR1 reads LNHDA; CDR2 reads SQIVND (reference sequence). This CDR3 comprises 14 residues. The CDR3 DNA follows: TGTGCCAGTACCTCGGGACTTTTTAACTATGGCTACACCTTC. This gives the protein CASTSGLFNYGYTF.

The chain carries TRBV9 and TRBJ1-6, with D possibly matching TRBD1 (6 bases). The V end was cut by 4 bases, the J end by 7 bases, with 15 bases between. Germline-derived CDR1 and CDR2 are SGDLS and YYNGEE. CDR3 length equals 15 residues. The CDR3 DNA is TGTGCCAGCAGCCCTCGGGACAATGTGAATTCACCCCTCCACTTT. Protein product: CASSPRDNVNSPLHF.

For the CDR3, the DNA is TGTGCCAGTAGTATTCGCAGGGTGAACACCGGGGAGCTGTTTTTT. Residues: CASSIRRVNTGELFF. This chain connects TRBV19 to TRBJ2-2; possible D gene TRBD1, 5 bases. Per germline, CDR1 LNHDA and CDR2 SQIVND (reference sequence). This CDR3 region has 15 residues. With 3 bases removed from V and 1 base from J, the gap between germline ends came to 9 bases.

The V gene is TRBV7-2, the J gene TRBJ1-5; tentative D call: TRBD1 (6 bases). The CDR3 sequence is 12 residues long. The V end was cut by 3 bases, the J end by 8 bases, with 8 bases between. The germline V gene encodes CDR1 SGHTA and CDR2 FQGNSA. Written as DNA, the CDR3 is TGTGCCAGCAGCTTTAGGGACAAGCCCCAGCATTTT. Residues: CASSFRDKPQHF.

In its sample, this clone was seen once. The V and J genes are TRBV25-1 and TRBJ1-1; no firm D call. The V gene's germline CDR1 is MGHDK and CDR2 SYGVNS. V lost 0 bases, J lost 6 bases, and 5 bases lay in between. The CDR3 covers 12 residues. In DNA, the CDR3 is TGTGCCAGCAGTGAATATTTTGCTGAAGCTTTCTTT. It translates to CASSEYFAEAFF.

The chain links TRBV7-8 to TRBJ1-6, with TRBD1 as a possible D gene (5 bases). This CDR3 is 16 amino acids long. V dropped 2 bases and J dropped 2 bases, with 10 bases sitting between them. Germline V gene sequence: CDR1 SGHVS, CDR2 FQNEAQ. DNA of the CDR3: TGTGCCAGCAGCTTACAGGGCGCCGCCTATAATTCACCCCTCCACTTT. This encodes CASSLQGAAYNSPLHF.

With respect to this clone: This sample also contains other DNA sequences that code for the same CDR3. The V call is TRBV2, the J call TRBJ2-7; D is perhaps TRBD1 (6 bases). Germline values: CDR1 SNHLY, CDR2 FYNNEI. The germline V and J ends were trimmed by 6 bases and 0 bases, with 15 bases remaining between them. The CDR3 sequence is 15 residues long. The CDR3 DNA reads TGTGCCAGCAGCCCCCCGGGACACAACTCCTACGAGCAGTACTTC. It specifies CASSPPGHNSYEQYF.

This chain links TRBV19 with TRBJ1-1, with D possibly being TRBD1 (5 bases). Trimming shortened V by 3 bases and J by 4 bases, and 21 bases separated the two germline ends. CDR3 length equals 17 residues. From germline, CDR1 is LNHDA and CDR2 SQIVND (reference sequence). The CDR3 coding sequence is TGTGCCAGTAGTATTAAAAGGGGTCCCAGATGGGGCACTGAAGCTTTCTTT. Translating it yields CASSIKRGPRWGTEAFF.

This chain connects TRBV9 to TRBJ1-2, with TRBD1 matching 7 bases. This CDR3 contains 17 residues. The J segment lost 0 bases and the V segment lost 2 bases, leaving 10 bases of the junction unmatched. Germline V lookup: CDR1 SGDLS, CDR2 YYNGEE. The CDR3 sequence is CASSVDPGQKTNYGYTF. In DNA, the CDR3 is TGTGCCAGCAGCGTCGACCCGGGACAGAAAACTAACTATGGCTACACCTTC.

The chain joins TRBV7-2 to TRBJ1-6, with 7 nucleotides matching TRBD1. V lost 7 bases to trimming and J lost 7 bases; unmatched junction nucleotides: 10. This CDR3 is built from 15 residues. Germline V gene lookup returns CDR1 SGHTA and CDR2 FQGNSA. CDR3 region: CASTSTGTENSPLHF. DNA of the CDR3: TGTGCCAGCACCTCCACCGGGACAGAAAATTCACCCCTCCACTTT.

The CDR3 loop reads CASSVEGTGGSYNEQFF. In nucleotides, the CDR3 is TGTGCCAGCAGCGTAGAAGGTACAGGGGGCTCCTACAATGAGCAGTTCTTC. The chain combines TRBV9 with TRBJ2-1; TRBD1 aligns across 8 bases. The CDR3 has 17 residues. Germline V gives CDR1 SGDLS, CDR2 YYNGEE. J lost 0 bases, V lost 0 bases, and 5 bases had no gene match.

V and J are TRBV14 and TRBJ2-3; D is possibly TRBD2 (5 bases). This CDR3 spans 17 amino acids. From germline, CDR1 is SGHDN and CDR2 FVKESK. The V gene lost 1 base and the J gene lost 2 bases, with 16 bases spanning the gap. The CDR3 region is CASSQVHLRGATDTQYF. DNA of the CDR3: TGTGCCAGCAGCCAAGTCCACCTTCGGGGAGCCACAGATACGCAGTATTTT.

This chain connects TRBV7-6 to TRBJ2-3; D unclear. This CDR3 contains 14 residues. Trimming removed 5 bases at V and 5 bases at J, with 14 bases between. The germline V gene has CDR1 SGHVS and CDR2 FNYEAQ. This CDR3 is CASSPLNLGDTQYF. The CDR3 DNA sequence: TGTGCCAGCAGCCCACTTAATCTGGGAGATACGCAGTATTTT.

The V and J genes are TRBV6-5 and TRBJ2-7; 7 nucleotides line up with TRBD1. CDR1 and CDR2 (germline): MNHEY, SVGAGI. Losses at the gene ends were 6 bases for V and 3 bases for J; bases not matched to a gene: 2. The length of the CDR3 is 12 residues. The CDR3 nucleotides are TGTGCCAGCAGGGGACAGTACTACGAGCAGTACTTC. Its protein product is CASRGQYYEQYF.

The gene calls are TRBV2 and TRBJ1-5; a weak D match, TRBD1 (5 bases). V was pared by 3 bases and J by 7 bases, with 16 bases between. The CDR3 loop spans 15 amino acids. Germline V gene data show CDR1 as SNHLY and CDR2 as FYNNEI. The CDR3 DNA reads as TGTGCCAGCAGTGACGTGGAGGCAGGGAGGCAGCCCCAGCATTTT. Translated, it gives CASSDVEAGRQPQHF.